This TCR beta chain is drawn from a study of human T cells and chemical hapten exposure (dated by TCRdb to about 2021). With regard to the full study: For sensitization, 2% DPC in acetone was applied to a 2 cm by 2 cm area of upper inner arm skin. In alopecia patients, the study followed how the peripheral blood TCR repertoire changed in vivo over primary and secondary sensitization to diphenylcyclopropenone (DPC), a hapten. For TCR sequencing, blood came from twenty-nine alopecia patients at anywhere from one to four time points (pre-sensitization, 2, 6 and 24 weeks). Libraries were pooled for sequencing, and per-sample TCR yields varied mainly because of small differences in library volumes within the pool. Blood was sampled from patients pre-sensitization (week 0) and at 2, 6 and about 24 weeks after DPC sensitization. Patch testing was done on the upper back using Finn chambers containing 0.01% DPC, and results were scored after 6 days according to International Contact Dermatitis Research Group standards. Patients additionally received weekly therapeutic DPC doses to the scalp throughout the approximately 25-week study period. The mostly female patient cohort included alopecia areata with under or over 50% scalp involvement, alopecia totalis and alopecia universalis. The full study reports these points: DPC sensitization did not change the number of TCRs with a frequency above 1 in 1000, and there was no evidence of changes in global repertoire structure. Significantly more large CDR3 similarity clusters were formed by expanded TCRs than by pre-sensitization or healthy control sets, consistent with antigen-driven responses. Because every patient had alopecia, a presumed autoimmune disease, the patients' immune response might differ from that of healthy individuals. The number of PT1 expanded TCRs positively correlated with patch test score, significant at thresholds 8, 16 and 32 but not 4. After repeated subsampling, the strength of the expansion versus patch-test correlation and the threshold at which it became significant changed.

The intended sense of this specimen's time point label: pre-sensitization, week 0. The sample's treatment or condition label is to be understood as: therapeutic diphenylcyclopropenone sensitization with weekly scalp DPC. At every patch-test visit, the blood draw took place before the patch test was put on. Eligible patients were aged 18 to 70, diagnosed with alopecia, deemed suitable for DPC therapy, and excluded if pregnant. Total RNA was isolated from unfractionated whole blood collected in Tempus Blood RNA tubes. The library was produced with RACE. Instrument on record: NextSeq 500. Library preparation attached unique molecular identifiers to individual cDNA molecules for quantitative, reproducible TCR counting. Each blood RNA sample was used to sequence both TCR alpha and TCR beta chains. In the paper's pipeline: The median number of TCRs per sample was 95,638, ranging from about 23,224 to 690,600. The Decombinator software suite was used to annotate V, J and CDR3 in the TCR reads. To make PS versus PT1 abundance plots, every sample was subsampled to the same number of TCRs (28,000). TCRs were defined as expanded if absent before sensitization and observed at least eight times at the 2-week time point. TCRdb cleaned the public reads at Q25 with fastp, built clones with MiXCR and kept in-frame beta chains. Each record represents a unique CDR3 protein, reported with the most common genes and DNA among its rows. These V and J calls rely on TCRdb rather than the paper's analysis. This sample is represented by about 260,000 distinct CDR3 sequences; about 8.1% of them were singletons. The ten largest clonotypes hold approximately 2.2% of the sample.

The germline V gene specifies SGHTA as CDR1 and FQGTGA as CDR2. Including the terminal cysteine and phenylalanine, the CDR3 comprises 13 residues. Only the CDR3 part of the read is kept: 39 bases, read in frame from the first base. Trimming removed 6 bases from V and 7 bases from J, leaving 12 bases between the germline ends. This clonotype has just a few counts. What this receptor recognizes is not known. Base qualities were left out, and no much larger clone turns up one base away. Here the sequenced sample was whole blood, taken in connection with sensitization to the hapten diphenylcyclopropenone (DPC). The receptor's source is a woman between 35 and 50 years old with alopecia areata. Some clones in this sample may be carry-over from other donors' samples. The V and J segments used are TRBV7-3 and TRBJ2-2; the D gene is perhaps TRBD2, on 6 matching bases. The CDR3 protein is CASRELAGGELFF. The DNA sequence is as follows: TGTGCCAGCAGGGAACTAGCAGGCGGGGAGCTGTTTTTT.